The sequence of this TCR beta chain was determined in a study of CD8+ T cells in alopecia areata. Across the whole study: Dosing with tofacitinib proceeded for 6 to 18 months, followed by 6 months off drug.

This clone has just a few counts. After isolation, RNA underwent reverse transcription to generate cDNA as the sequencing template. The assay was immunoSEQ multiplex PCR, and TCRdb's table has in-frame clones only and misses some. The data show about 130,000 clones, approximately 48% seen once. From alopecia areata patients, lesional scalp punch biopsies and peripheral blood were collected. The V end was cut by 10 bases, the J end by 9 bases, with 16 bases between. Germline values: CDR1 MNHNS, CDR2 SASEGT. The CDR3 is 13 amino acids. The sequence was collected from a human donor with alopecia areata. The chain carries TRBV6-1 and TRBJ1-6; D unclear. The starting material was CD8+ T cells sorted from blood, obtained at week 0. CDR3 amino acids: CATVGSSASPLHF. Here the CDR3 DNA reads TGTGCCACCGTCGGGTCTAGCGCTTCACCCCTCCACTTT.